These T cell receptor beta chains were read from a single sample in a study of spatial heterogeneity in lung cancer. TCRdb recomputed calls from the 5' RACE reads with MiXCR, one row per CDR3 protein. The sample contains more than 20,000 distinct CDR3 sequences, 2.8% of which appear only once. The specimen was lung tumor tissue, collected at surgery. The receptors come from a male donor with early-stage non-small cell lung cancer. Both conserved end residues are part of each CDR3. A D gene is named only where the DNA matches it firmly. The size field reads once, few, many or a size class.

NA | TRBJ2-4 | medium-sized | TRBV5-4 | TGTGCCAGCAGCGTTCGAGACATTCAGTACTTC | CASSVRDIQYF
TRBD2 | TRBJ2-1 | many | TRBV12-3/TRBV12-4 | TGTGCCAGCAGTCTAGGCGGGAGAACTTGGCAGTTCTTC | CASSLGGRTWQFF
NA | TRBJ2-7 | few | TRBV9 | TGTGCCAGCAGCGGGGACGGTTACGAGCAGTACTTC | CASSGDGYEQYF
TRBD1 | TRBJ1-2 | many | TRBV7-2 | TGTGCCAGCAGCCCGGACAGGGCCTATCGCTACACCTTC | CASSPDRAYRYTF
TRBD1 | TRBJ2-6 | many | TRBV9 | TGTGCCAGCAGCGGGGGGACAGCAGCTCCGTCTGGGGCCAACGTCCTGACTTTC | CASSGGTAAPSGANVLTF
TRBD1 | TRBJ2-7 | many | TRBV6-1 | TGTGCCAGCAGTAGACAGGGGAGACAAGGACCCTACGAGCAGTACTTC | CASSRQGRQGPYEQYF
NA | TRBJ1-2 | many | TRBV10-2 | TGCGCCAGCAGTGACAGGTCCGACTATGGCTACACCTTC | CASSDRSDYGYTF
TRBD2 | TRBJ2-1 | many | TRBV2 | TGTGCCAGCAGGGAAGGGACTAGCGGGCACAATGAGCAGTTCTTC | CASREGTSGHNEQFF
TRBD1 | TRBJ2-1 | medium-sized | TRBV10-3 | TGTGCCATCAGTGTTACGGGACAGACCTACAATGAGCAGTTCTTC | CAISVTGQTYNEQFF
NA | TRBJ1-1 | many | TRBV12-3/TRBV12-4 | TGTGCCAGCAGTTTCCAGGGTTCTAACACTGAAGCTTTCTTT | CASSFQGSNTEAFF
TRBD2 | TRBJ2-7 | many | TRBV4-1 | TGCGCCAGCAGCCGGACAGGGACTAGCGGTCCCGAGCAGTACTTC | CASSRTGTSGPEQYF
NA | TRBJ2-3 | many | TRBV5-5 | TGTGCCAGCAGCTCGGAGGGGGCTGCAGATACGCAGTATTTT | CASSSEGAADTQYF
NA | TRBJ2-1 | many | TRBV15 | TGTGCCACCAGCAGAGATCATCTACTCCATCCCTACAATGAGCAGTTCTTC | CATSRDHLLHPYNEQFF
TRBD1 | TRBJ1-2 | many | TRBV29-1 | TGCAGCGTTGAACTTCCCGGACAGGGACGCGGCTACACCTTC | CSVELPGQGRGYTF
NA | TRBJ2-7 | many | TRBV20-1 | TGCAGTGCTAGAGTCGGGGCATCCCCCTACGAGCAGTACTTC | CSARVGASPYEQYF
TRBD1 | TRBJ1-2 | many | TRBV29-1 | TGCAGCGTTGAAGGGGACAGGTGGGATGGCTACACCTTC | CSVEGDRWDGYTF
NA | TRBJ2-7 | many | TRBV7-9 | TGTGCCAGCAGCTTAGCGGGATGGGTTCTACGTGACGAGCAGTACTTC | CASSLAGWVLRDEQYF
NA | TRBJ2-7 | many | TRBV28 | TGTGCCAGCACCCCGGGGGGCGGACAGGGCTACTACGAGCAGTACTTC | CASTPGGGQGYYEQYF
NA | TRBJ2-3 | many | TRBV13 | TGTGCCAGCAGCTTAGGCCTAACGGGGGCTAGCACAGATACGCAGTATTTT | CASSLGLTGASTDTQYF
TRBD2 | TRBJ2-5 | many | TRBV5-1 | TGCGCCAGCAGCTTGTCTCTAGCGGGGGGACAAGAGACCCAGTACTTC | CASSLSLAGGQETQYF